This T cell receptor (beta chain) came from a study of blood T cell repertoires in COVID-19. Study overall: PBMCs, B-cell-depleted T cells, or T cells were the source of the cDNA or gDNA that made up the material.

In the original workflow: The assay estimated nucleated cells by amplifying reference gene primers. The method was immunoSEQ multiplex PCR; TCRdb's version includes in-frame clones alone and lacks a portion of them. V, J and clone size derive from that table, while D and trimming were established from the DNA sequence. This table has tens of thousands of clones, 75% to 90% appearing once. The TCR comes from a woman in her fifties or sixties with active COVID-19. The sample taken for sequencing was peripheral blood.

This CDR3 is CASSDPGTGRDYGYTF. In DNA form, the CDR3 reads TGCGCCAGCAGTGACCCCGGGACAGGGAGAGACTATGGCTACACCTTC. This chain links TRBV4-1 with TRBJ1-2; 9 bases align to TRBD1. This CDR3 is 16 amino acids long. J was trimmed by 3 bases and V by 6 bases; bases with no gene match: 11. Looked up from germline, CDR1 is MGHRA and CDR2 is YSYEKL.